The clone carrying this T cell receptor beta chain was recorded at least ten times. The antigen remains undetermined. The source of the sample is a study of early T cells in non-severe SARS-CoV-2 infection. The overall study: With bulk RNA from unsorted whole blood as input, sequencing yielded unpaired chains. The study, taken as a whole, reports: The matching step, a VDJdb search, favored anti-spike CD8 responses and missed private and CD4 specificities.

The CDR3 extends over 17 amino acids. Germline CDR1 is SGHDT and CDR2 is YYEEEE. V lost 4 bases, J lost 6 bases, and 13 bases stayed unmatched. Individual cDNA molecules received unique molecular identifiers. Each CDR3 protein gets one entry after TCRdb re-called the 5' RACE reads with MiXCR. Of around 37,000 distinct CDR3 sequences listed, approximately 10% are singletons. The sample taken for sequencing was whole blood. The chain uses TRBV5-6 and TRBJ1-4, with 9 bases aligning to TRBD1. The clonotype was recovered from an adult who was a healthcare worker with PCR-confirmed SARS-CoV-2 infection or an uninfected control (not recorded which). CDR3 protein: CASSPDRGVDVDEKLFF. CDR3 nucleotides: TGTGCCAGCAGCCCGGACAGGGGAGTCGATGTCGATGAAAAACTGTTTTTT.